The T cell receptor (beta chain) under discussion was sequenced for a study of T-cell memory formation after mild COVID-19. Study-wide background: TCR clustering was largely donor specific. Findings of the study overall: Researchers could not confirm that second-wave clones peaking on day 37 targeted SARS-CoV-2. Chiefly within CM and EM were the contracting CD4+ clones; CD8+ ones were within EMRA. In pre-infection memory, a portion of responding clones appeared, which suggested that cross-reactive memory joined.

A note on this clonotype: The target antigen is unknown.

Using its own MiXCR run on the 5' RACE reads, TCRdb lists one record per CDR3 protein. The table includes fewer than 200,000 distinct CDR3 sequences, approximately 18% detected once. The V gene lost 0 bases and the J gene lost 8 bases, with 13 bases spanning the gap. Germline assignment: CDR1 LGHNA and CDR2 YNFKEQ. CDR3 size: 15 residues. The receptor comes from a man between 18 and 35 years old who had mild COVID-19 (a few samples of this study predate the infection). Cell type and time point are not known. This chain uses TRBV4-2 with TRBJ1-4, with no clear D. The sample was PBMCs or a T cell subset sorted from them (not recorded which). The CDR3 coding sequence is TGTGCCAGCAGCCAAGAAGAAGTCCCGGAAGAAAAACTGTTTTTT. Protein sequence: CASSQEEVPEEKLFF.